A selection of T cell receptor beta chains follows, all from one sample in a study of Ad26.COV2.S vaccination and SARS-CoV-2 variants. Profiling relied on immunoSEQ multiplex PCR, and the TCRdb table lists in-frame clones only, not all of them. This sample carries 300,000 to 400,000 clones, roughly 87% of them seen once, and the ten largest clones take approximately 3.6%. Source: peripheral blood, taken in a trial of Ad26.COV2.S vaccine versus placebo. The receptors stem from a person aged 18-60 years who received the Ad26.COV2.S COVID-19 vaccine or a placebo. Each CDR3 is given with its conserved first and last residue. The order of the fields is CDR3 protein, V gene, J gene.

CDR3aa: CASSPDRSYGYTF
v_gene: TRBV27
j_gene: TRBJ1-2

CDR3aa: CASSSPLDSRGYTF
v_gene: TRBV6-2/TRBV6-3
j_gene: TRBJ1-2

CDR3aa: CASSFLAGGLGGDTQYF
v_gene: TRBV7-2
j_gene: TRBJ2-3

CDR3aa: CASSLGTGESEAFF
v_gene: TRBV4-3
j_gene: TRBJ1-1

CDR3aa: CASSYGYGYTF
v_gene: TRBV6-2/TRBV6-3
j_gene: TRBJ1-2

CDR3aa: CASSLGQAALNEKLFF
v_gene: TRBV7-9
j_gene: TRBJ1-4

CDR3aa: CASSEVGFRGPNTEAFF
v_gene: TRBV2
j_gene: TRBJ1-1

CDR3aa: CASSQAGKDTEAFF
v_gene: TRBV4-3
j_gene: TRBJ1-1

CDR3aa: CASSQLRDYSYNEQFF
v_gene: TRBV4-2
j_gene: TRBJ2-1

CDR3aa: CASSLDRRAGNTIYF
v_gene: TRBV11-2
j_gene: TRBJ1-3

CDR3aa: CASSPKVGQHEQYF
v_gene: TRBV18
j_gene: TRBJ2-7

CDR3aa: CASSLRWGWAPQHF
v_gene: TRBV5-1
j_gene: TRBJ1-5

CDR3aa: CASSYSSTGELFF
v_gene: TRBV6-5
j_gene: TRBJ2-2

CDR3aa: CASQYASTDTQYF
v_gene: TRBV2
j_gene: TRBJ2-3

CDR3aa: CASRAGGAYGYTF
v_gene: TRBV25-1
j_gene: TRBJ1-2

CDR3aa: CASSPMGLADQSTDTQYF
v_gene: TRBV5-1
j_gene: TRBJ2-3

CDR3aa: CASSPTGTSSYNEQFF
v_gene: TRBV5-8
j_gene: TRBJ2-1

CDR3aa: CASSLGRGQSPLHF
v_gene: TRBV11-1
j_gene: TRBJ1-6

CDR3aa: CASGIGLAGVETQYF
v_gene: TRBV12-5
j_gene: TRBJ2-5

CDR3aa: CASSPPGRSSYEQYF
v_gene: TRBV5-1
j_gene: TRBJ2-7

CDR3aa: CASRRQNSGNTIYF
v_gene: TRBV7-2
j_gene: TRBJ1-3

CDR3aa: CAWSSMDEQYF
v_gene: TRBV30
j_gene: TRBJ2-7

CDR3aa: CAWITGALTYGYTF
v_gene: TRBV30
j_gene: TRBJ1-2

CDR3aa: CASSPRWETYEQYF
v_gene: TRBV9
j_gene: TRBJ2-7

CDR3aa: CASSLALGTNTEAFF
v_gene: TRBV5-1
j_gene: TRBJ1-1

CDR3aa: CASSWDSSYEQYF
v_gene: TRBV7-9
j_gene: TRBJ2-7

CDR3aa: CAVGQGSHEQFF
v_gene: TRBV30
j_gene: TRBJ2-1

CDR3aa: CASSVAPTGANEKLFF
v_gene: TRBV9
j_gene: TRBJ1-4

CDR3aa: CATSPDTAEKLFF
v_gene: TRBV15
j_gene: TRBJ1-4

CDR3aa: CASSGSRGRSGYEQYF
v_gene: TRBV7-9
j_gene: TRBJ2-7

CDR3aa: CASSSRTGNMEAFF
v_gene: TRBV5-1
j_gene: TRBJ1-1

CDR3aa: CAWWTGGVDSYGYTF
v_gene: TRBV30
j_gene: TRBJ1-2

CDR3aa: CASSLLPGAGGEKLFF
v_gene: TRBV4-1
j_gene: TRBJ1-4

CDR3aa: CASSFTGGRLDTQYF
v_gene: TRBV7-2
j_gene: TRBJ2-3

CDR3aa: CASSQATGINTEAFF
v_gene: TRBV4-2
j_gene: TRBJ1-1

CDR3aa: CASSLGQQYEKLFF
v_gene: TRBV7-2
j_gene: TRBJ1-4

CDR3aa: CASSVGGRVAEAFF
v_gene: TRBV9
j_gene: TRBJ1-1

CDR3aa: CASSPSGGHTGELFF
v_gene: TRBV4-2
j_gene: TRBJ2-2

CDR3aa: CASQLQGQETQYF
v_gene: TRBV13
j_gene: TRBJ2-5

CDR3aa: CAIRGTNEQYF
v_gene: TRBV10-3
j_gene: TRBJ2-7